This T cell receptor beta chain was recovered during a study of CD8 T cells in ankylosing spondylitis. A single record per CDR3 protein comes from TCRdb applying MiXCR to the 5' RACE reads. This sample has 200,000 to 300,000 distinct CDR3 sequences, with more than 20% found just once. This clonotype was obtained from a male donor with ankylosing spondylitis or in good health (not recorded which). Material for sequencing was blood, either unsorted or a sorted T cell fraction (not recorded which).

The CDR3 region is CASSPSYGGELYF. The CDR3 nucleotides read TGTGCCAGCAGCCCCTCCTACGGGGGTGAGCTGTACTTC. J is TRBJ2-4 and V is TRBV7-2, with D tentatively TRBD2 (6 bases). The germline V gene has CDR1 SGHTA and CDR2 FQGNSA. Between the trimmed V and J ends, which lost 5 bases and 15 bases, there was a span of 20 bases. This CDR3 has 13 amino acids.